The 17 T cell receptor beta chains listed next were all sequenced from one sample in a study of blood T cell repertoires in COVID-19. This table comes from immunoSEQ multiplex PCR, and its TCRdb copy is limited to in-frame clones, with some not included. The sample includes 220,000 or so clones, 75% to 90% of them seen just once. The specimen was PBMCs or T cells enriched from blood (not recorded which). These receptors were collected from a woman under 30 in a cohort exposed to, infected with or recovered from COVID-19 (not recorded which).

This rearrangement joins TRBV5-6 to TRBJ2-2, with 7 bases identical to TRBD1. The CDR3 consists of 16 residues. Trimming cost V 0 bases and J 5 bases; bases outside gene matches: 7. Per the germline V gene, CDR1 is SGHDT and CDR2 is YYEEEE. This CDR3 reads CASSLGETGYTGELFF. The CDR3 DNA reads TGTGCCAGCAGCTTGGGGGAGACAGGGTATACCGGGGAGCTGTTTTTT.

The chain joins TRBV27 to TRBJ2-1; 9 bases are a match to TRBD2. Per germline, CDR1 MNHEY and CDR2 SMNVEV (reference sequence). The CDR3 is made up of 17 amino acids. V lost 3 bases and J lost 3; bases outside the gene matches: 9. Here the CDR3 reads CASSLSALAGRYNEQFF. The CDR3 DNA follows: TGTGCCAGCAGTTTGTCAGCGCTAGCGGGACGCTACAATGAGCAGTTCTTC.

The chain combines TRBV11-2 with TRBJ1-2; D is uncertain. Germline values: CDR1 SGHAT, CDR2 FQNNGV. V was clipped by 0 bases and J by 4 bases, with 9 bases between them. The CDR3 has 14 residues. DNA of the CDR3: TGTGCCAGCAGCTTAGATCGCGCAATCTATGGCTACACCTTC. It translates to CASSLDRAIYGYTF. The full variable domain, completed using reference TRBV11-2 and TRBJ1-2, is EAGVAQSPRYKIIEKRQSVAFWCNPISGHATLYWYQQILGQGPKLLIQFQNNGVVDDSQLPKDRFSAERLKGVDSTLKIQPAKLEDSAVYLCASSLDRAIYGYTFGSGTRLTVV.

This chain connects TRBV5-1 to TRBJ2-7, with D possibly matching TRBD2 (5 bases). Germline V CDR1 and CDR2: SGHRS, YFSETQ. V lost 3 bases and J 4 bases, leaving 8 bases between the germline ends. The CDR3 consists of 12 residues. The CDR3 region has the DNA TGCGCCAGCAGCTCCGCGGGTTACGAGCAGTACTTC. Amino acid sequence: CASSSAGYEQYF. The variable domain in full, completed from reference TRBV5-1 and TRBJ2-7, reads KAGVTQTPRYLIKTRGQQVTLSCSPISGHRSVSWYQQTPGQGLQFLFEYFSETQRNKGNFPGRFSGRQFSNSRSEMNVSTLELGDSALYLCASSSAGYEQYFGPGTRLTVT.

This chain joins TRBV7-9 and TRBJ2-1, with D perhaps TRBD2 (5 bases). The CDR3 contains 16 residues. V was cut by 1 base and J by 6 bases, with 16 bases left in between. Germline V gene data show CDR1 as SEHNR and CDR2 as FQNEAQ (reference sequence). This CDR3 is CASSLGVSVAPNEQFF. Here the CDR3 DNA reads TGTGCCAGCAGCTTAGGTGTTAGCGTGGCCCCCAATGAGCAGTTCTTC.

The rearrangement uses TRBV19 and TRBJ1-4; 9 bases line up with TRBD1. With V trimmed by 4 bases and J by 8 bases, 8 bases remained unmatched. The CDR3 covers 15 residues. CDR1 and CDR2 (germline): LNHDA, SQIVND (reference sequence). In DNA form, the CDR3 reads TGTGCCAGTAGTAGCTGGACAGGGGCTTCGGAAAAACTGTTTTTT. This translates into CASSSWTGASEKLFF.

The V gene is TRBV13, the J gene TRBJ2-5, with D perhaps matching TRBD2 (5 bases). V was clipped by 5 bases and J by 6 bases, with 22 bases between them. Germline V gene sequence: CDR1 PRHDT, CDR2 FYEKMQ (reference sequence). The CDR3 sequence is 16 residues long. The CDR3 bases are TGTGCCAGCAGCACACGGGGTGCGGATTCTGCCCAGACCCAGTACTTC. Protein product: CASSTRGADSAQTQYF.

The CDR3 DNA sequence: TGTGCCAGCAGCCAAGACCACTTAGCCAAAAACATTCAGTACTTC. As protein: CASSQDHLAKNIQYF. The gene calls are TRBV3-1 (or the pseudogene TRBV3-2) and TRBJ2-4, with D hard to call. Trimming left V 0 bases short and J 0 bases short, with 6 bases between. Germline values: CDR1 LGHDT, CDR2 YNNKEL (reference sequence). The CDR3 is 15 residues long.

This sequence joins TRBV24-1 and TRBJ2-1; no clear D gene. Trimming took 1 base from V and 11 from J, leaving 11 bases between them. This CDR3 spans 13 amino acids. Germline V gene sequence: CDR1 KGHDR, CDR2 SFDVKD. This CDR3 is CATSDFRGSKQFF. The CDR3 DNA follows: TGTGCCACCAGTGATTTTAGAGGTTCGAAGCAGTTCTTC.

This clone was seen just once. The chain is built from TRBV3-1 (or the pseudogene TRBV3-2) and TRBJ2-7; no definite D call. Germline V gene lookup returns CDR1 LGHDT and CDR2 YNNKEL (reference sequence). The CDR3 spans 13 residues. Trimming removed 5 bases at V and 5 bases at J, with 13 bases between. For the CDR3, the DNA is TGTGCCAGCAGCTCCCGTGGGCCCCACGAGCAGTACTTC. It specifies CASSSRGPHEQYF.

Regarding this clone: Other DNA sequences in the sample encode the same CDR3. The rearrangement uses TRBV5-1 and TRBJ1-3; unclear D gene. Germline loops: CDR1 SGHRS, CDR2 YFSETQ. V dropped 2 bases and J dropped 0 bases, with 6 bases sitting between them. This CDR3 is built from 14 residues. The CDR3 sequence: CASSLSSSGNTIYF. The DNA for the CDR3 is TGCGCCAGCAGCTTATCCAGCTCTGGAAACACCATATATTTT.

This clone has only one observation. V is TRBV11-2 and J is TRBJ1-3; no reliable D call. The germline V gene has CDR1 SGHAT and CDR2 FQNNGV. The CDR3 totals 16 residues. V was trimmed by 4 bases and J by 0 bases, leaving 13 bases between them. The CDR3 DNA follows: TGTGCCAGCAGCTCCCGGGAGTCGAACTCTGGAAACACCATATATTTT. Its translation is CASSSRESNSGNTIYF. Full variable domain (missing parts from reference TRBV11-2 and TRBJ1-3): EAGVAQSPRYKIIEKRQSVAFWCNPISGHATLYWYQQILGQGPKLLIQFQNNGVVDDSQLPKDRFSAERLKGVDSTLKIQPAKLEDSAVYLCASSSRESNSGNTIYFGEGSWLTVV.

A single count supports this clone. The chain is built from TRBV7-9 and TRBJ2-5, with 9 bases aligning to TRBD2. This CDR3 spans 17 amino acids. V lost 6 bases to trimming and J lost 5 bases; unmatched junction nucleotides: 16. Germline V CDR1 and CDR2: SEHNR, FQNEAQ (reference sequence). The CDR3 DNA is TGTGCCAGCAGTCCCATCATACCCGGGACTAGCCGGGAGACCCAGTACTTC. It encodes CASSPIIPGTSRETQYF.

The count of this clone is one. The chain is built from TRBV12-3 or TRBV12-4 and TRBJ2-1; TRBD2 matches at 11 bases. The CDR3 consists of 13 residues. After removal of 7 bases from V and 7 bases from J, the junction contained 3 bases not matched to a gene. CDR3 DNA: TGTGCCAGCACCCGACTAGCGGGGAATGAGCAGTTCTTC. Protein: CASTRLAGNEQFF.

In DNA form, the CDR3 reads TGTGCCAGCAGTGATCCAGCGGGATACAATGAGCAGTTCTTC. Encoded protein: CASSDPAGYNEQFF. This chain joins TRBV6-1 and TRBJ2-1; 7 bases fit TRBD2. Germline CDR1 reads MNHNS; CDR2 reads SASEGT. The CDR3 loop spans 14 amino acids. V lost 3 bases, J lost 4 bases, and 3 bases stayed unmatched.

The chain employs TRBV19 and TRBJ1-1, with a weak D call TRBD1 (5 bases). The CDR3 length is 14 residues. Between the trimmed V and J ends, which lost 10 bases and 3 bases, there was a span of 18 bases. Germline V CDR1 and CDR2: LNHDA, SQIVND (reference sequence). The CDR3 is CATTEPGRYTEAFF. The CDR3 bases are TGTGCCACGACAGAGCCGGGGAGGTACACTGAAGCTTTCTTT.

The rearrangement joins TRBV11-2 to TRBJ1-1, with 8 bases identical to TRBD1. Germline lookup yields CDR1 SGHAT and CDR2 FQNNGV. Germline trimming cut 5 bases from V and 5 bases from J; bases unmatched to any gene: 4. The CDR3 covers 13 residues. CDR3: CASSPTGGTEAFF. The CDR3 nucleotides read TGTGCCAGCAGCCCCACAGGGGGAACTGAAGCTTTCTTT.